Below are 20 T cell receptor beta chains sequenced from a single sample in a study of patients and donors after allogeneic stem cell transplantation. TCRdb reanalysed the RT-PCR reads using MiXCR and keeps one entry per CDR3 protein. Of over 350,000 distinct CDR3 sequences in the sample, approximately 16% were seen once. The sample taken for sequencing was blood, either unsorted or a sorted T cell fraction (not recorded which). Every receptor here comes from a human donor who was either an allogeneic HSCT recipient or a stem cell or donor lymphocyte infusion donor (not recorded which). It is not recorded whose cells these are; they may come from a transplant donor.

This clonotype has just a few counts. The chain has TRBV5-1 and TRBJ2-3, with 16 bases that match TRBD2. This CDR3 contains 19 residues. Germline V gene sequence: CDR1 SGHRS, CDR2 YFSETQ. Trimming cost V 4 bases and J 5 bases; bases outside gene matches: 13. The DNA for the CDR3 is TGCGCCAGCAGCCCCCACCCGGGACTAGCGGGGGGGCGGATAGATACGCAGTATTTT. Residues: CASSPHPGLAGGRIDTQYF.

The sample holds many counts of this clonotype. The rearrangement uses TRBV29-1 and TRBJ2-6, with TRBD1 matching over 7 bases. CDR1 SQVTM and CDR2 ANQGSEA come from the germline V gene. CDR3 length equals 15 residues. V lost 4 bases and J lost 1; bases outside the gene matches: 4. For the CDR3, the DNA is TGCAGCGTTGGGAAGGGGGCTTCTGGGGCCAACGTCCTGACTTTC. As protein: CSVGKGASGANVLTF.

In its sample, this clonotype was seen many times. The gene calls are TRBV5-1 and TRBJ1-1, with 8 bases matching TRBD1. From germline, CDR1 is SGHRS and CDR2 YFSETQ. V shed 4 bases and J 1 base; nucleotides not matched to a gene: 6. CDR3 length: 15 amino acids. Here the CDR3 reads CASSRQGSENTEAFF. The CDR3 DNA is TGCGCCAGCAGCCGACAGGGGTCCGAGAACACTGAAGCTTTCTTT.

This clonotype was observed a few times. This sequence joins TRBV24-1 and TRBJ1-1, with D unresolved. V was trimmed by 5 bases and J by 11 bases, leaving 14 bases between them. The CDR3 loop spans 12 amino acids. The germline V gene encodes CDR1 KGHDR and CDR2 SFDVKD. The CDR3 loop is CATSGDSRRAFF. The DNA of the CDR3 is TGTGCCACCAGTGGTGACTCGCGAAGGGCTTTCTTT.

The chain employs TRBV5-5 and TRBJ1-1, with 7 bases matching TRBD1. V was clipped by 4 bases and J by 0 bases; unmatched bases: 6. CDR1 is SGHKS, CDR2 YYEKEE, per germline (reference sequence). CDR3 length equals 15 residues. CDR3 protein: CASSKGQSMNTEAFF. CDR3 coding DNA: TGTGCCAGCAGCAAGGGACAGAGCATGAACACTGAAGCTTTCTTT.

In its sample, this clonotype was seen a few times. The V call is TRBV12-3 or TRBV12-4, the J call TRBJ2-1; D may be TRBD1 (6 bases). V shed 4 bases and J shed 6 bases, with 10 bases lying between them. The length of the CDR3 is 13 residues. The DNA of the CDR3 is TGTGCCAGCAGTTCAGACAGGAGCAATGAGCAGTTCTTC. It encodes CASSSDRSNEQFF.

The chain carries TRBV7-9 and TRBJ2-5; either TRBD1 or TRBD2 may supply D (5 bases each). V shed 5 bases and J shed 3 bases, with 16 bases lying between them. Germline V gene sequence: CDR1 SEHNR, CDR2 FQNEAQ (reference sequence). This CDR3 has 15 residues. This chain's CDR3 is CASSRNGADEETQYF. As DNA, the CDR3 is TGTGCCAGCAGCAGAAACGGGGCAGACGAAGAGACCCAGTACTTC.

This clonotype was detected only a few times. This chain uses TRBV7-9 with TRBJ2-7; 8 bases fit TRBD1. The CDR3 extends over 15 amino acids. CDR1 is SEHNR, CDR2 FQNEAQ, per germline (reference sequence). Losses at the gene ends were 6 bases for V and 5 bases for J; bases not matched to a gene: 12. CDR3 residues: CASSPLFRQGNEQYF. The DNA for the CDR3 is TGTGCCAGCAGTCCCTTATTTAGACAGGGGAACGAGCAGTACTTC.

The chain recombines TRBV30 with TRBJ1-1; possibly TRBD1 for D (5 bases). The CDR3 totals 12 residues. The germline gives CDR1 GTSNPN, CDR2 SVGIG (reference sequence). V dropped 8 bases and J dropped 5 bases, with 15 bases sitting between them. For the CDR3, the DNA is TGTGCCGGACACAGGTATCGAACTGAAGCTTTCTTT. Its translation: CAGHRYRTEAFF. Complete variable domain (other parts from reference TRBV30 and TRBJ1-1): SQTIHQWPATLVQPVGSPLSLECTVEGTSNPNLYWYRQAAGRGLQLLFYSVGIGQISSEVPQNLSASRPQDRQFILSSKKLLLSDSGFYLCAGHRYRTEAFFGQGTRLTVV.

V and J are TRBV2 and TRBJ2-2, with D possibly TRBD2 on 5 matching bases. Trimming took off 0 bases at V and 2 bases at J, with 13 bases between the two ends. Germline V lookup: CDR1 SNHLY, CDR2 FYNNEI. This CDR3 spans 17 amino acids. The CDR3 nucleotides are TGTGCCAGCAGTGAAGCGGCGGACGGGGATAACACCGGGGAGCTGTTTTTT. Its translation: CASSEAADGDNTGELFF.

The chain is built from TRBV7-3 and TRBJ2-3; 7 nucleotides line up with TRBD2. CDR1 SGHTA and CDR2 FQGTGA come from the germline V gene. This CDR3 has 15 residues. With V trimmed by 3 bases and J by 2 bases, 5 bases remained unmatched. The CDR3 bases are TGTGCCAGCAGCTTGAGCGGGGAGGTCACAGATACGCAGTATTTT. It encodes CASSLSGEVTDTQYF.

V and J are TRBV19 and TRBJ2-7; possibly TRBD2 for D (6 bases). V lost 4 bases and J lost 2, with 12 bases in between. The CDR3 covers 14 residues. CDR1 and CDR2 from the germline V gene are LNHDA and SQIVND (reference sequence). This chain's CDR3 is CASSTTRLAYEQYF. In nucleotides, the CDR3 is TGTGCCAGTAGTACAACCCGACTAGCCTACGAGCAGTACTTC.

The chain joins TRBV5-4 to TRBJ1-1, with 10 bases aligning to TRBD1. The CDR3 totals 14 residues. V lost 3 bases to trimming and J lost 6 bases; unmatched junction nucleotides: 5. CDR1 is SGHNT, CDR2 YYREEE, per germline (reference sequence). CDR3 region: CASSSGQGRAEAFF. For the CDR3, the DNA is TGTGCCAGCAGCTCGGGACAGGGGCGTGCTGAAGCTTTCTTT.

The table lists this clonotype with a few counts. This chain uses TRBV7-3 with TRBJ1-2; TRBD1 matches at 10 bases. This CDR3 is 15 amino acids long. Germline CDR1 SGHTA, CDR2 FQGTGA. Trimming cost V 5 bases and J 4 bases; bases outside gene matches: 7. In nucleotides, the CDR3 is TGTGCCAGCAGCATTGGGACAGGGGCCGGCTATGGCTACACCTTC. Amino acid sequence: CASSIGTGAGYGYTF.

This clonotype showed up many times. This chain joins TRBV3-1 and TRBJ2-2; D unresolved. The germline V gene has CDR1 LGHDT and CDR2 YNNKEL (reference sequence). With 7 bases removed from V and 9 bases from J, the gap between germline ends came to 21 bases. The length of the CDR3 is 15 residues. The chain's CDR3 is CASTTSELDERELFF. Written as DNA, the CDR3 is TGTGCCAGCACCACTTCAGAGCTAGACGAACGGGAGCTGTTTTTT.

The V call is TRBV20-1, the J call TRBJ2-3; TRBD2 might be the D (6 bases). Germline V lookup: CDR1 DFQATT, CDR2 SNEGSKA (reference sequence). Trimming pared 3 bases from V and 2 bases from J, leaving 15 bases between. The CDR3 has 15 residues. DNA of the CDR3: TGCAGTGCTAGTACTAGCCGCCGTTCCACAGATACGCAGTATTTT. Translation gives CSASTSRRSTDTQYF.

As concerns this clonotype: The junction does not match germline at one end; this may be a read error. The genes are TRBV19 and TRBJ1-2, with a weak D call TRBD1 (6 bases). In germline, CDR1 is LNHDA, CDR2 SQIVND (reference sequence). The CDR3 runs to 15 residues. Here the CDR3 reads CSSSMGRGGGYGYTF. As DNA, the CDR3 is TGTTCCAGTAGTATGGGCCGGGGAGGGGGCTATGGCTACACCTTC.

Ten or more counts support this clonotype. The chain employs TRBV5-1 and TRBJ2-1; the match to TRBD2 covers 9 bases. Trimming took 0 bases from V and 2 from J; bases not matched to a gene: 6. Germline assignment: CDR1 SGHRS and CDR2 YFSETQ. The CDR3 covers 17 residues. CDR3 residues: CASSLAWVAGAYNEQFF. The CDR3 nucleotides read TGCGCCAGCAGCTTGGCCTGGGTAGCGGGAGCCTACAATGAGCAGTTCTTC.

In this sample, this clonotype turned up many times. The chain carries TRBV25-1 and TRBJ1-5, with D possibly TRBD1 on 5 matching bases. Germline CDR1 and CDR2: MGHDK and SYGVNS. This CDR3 is built from 14 residues. V lost 4 bases to trimming and J lost 6 bases, with 13 bases between them. The CDR3 DNA sequence: TGTGCCAGCAGTGGAAAAGGGGAGGGTCAGCCCCAGCATTTT. As protein: CASSGKGEGQPQHF.

This clonotype has only a few counts. The CDR3 DNA is TGTGCCAGCAGTTTTGCCGGGGCGCATAACCCCATGAACACTGAAGCTTTCTTT. It translates to CASSFAGAHNPMNTEAFF. This chain joins TRBV27 and TRBJ1-1, with a possible D match to TRBD1 (5 bases). Germline lookup yields CDR1 MNHEY and CDR2 SMNVEV (reference sequence). The CDR3 extends over 18 amino acids. Between the trimmed V and J ends, which lost 3 bases and 0 bases, there was a span of 20 bases.